These 29 T cell receptor beta chains originate from one sample sequenced in a study of OX40 agonist ivuxolimab in advanced cancers. Using immunoSEQ multiplex PCR, the repertoire was profiled, and TCRdb retains in-frame clones only, with some absent. The table includes fewer than 40,000 clones, 65% to 90% detected once. The material was CD4+ or CD8+ T cells sorted from blood, obtained in a trial of the OX40 agonist ivuxolimab. These receptors were obtained from an adult with an advanced solid tumor such as melanoma, head and neck, liver or kidney cancer.

The V gene is TRBV4-3, the J gene TRBJ2-7; a possible D gene is TRBD1 (5 bases). The ends were cut back, 2 bases at V and 2 bases at J, with 13 bases in the middle. The length of the CDR3 is 15 residues. CDR1 is LGHNA, CDR2 YSLEER, per germline. Here the CDR3 DNA reads TGCGCCAGCAGCCAATCACAGGACACAACCTACGAGCAGTACTTC. Its protein product is CASSQSQDTTYEQYF.

This chain links TRBV2 with TRBJ1-2, with D possibly TRBD1 on 6 matching bases. The CDR3 is 15 residues long. Trimming pared 2 bases from V and 7 bases from J, leaving 17 bases between. Germline V lookup: CDR1 SNHLY, CDR2 FYNNEI. The CDR3 DNA reads as TGTGCCAGCAGTGAAAGGGCCAGGGGAATTGGTGGCTACACCTTC. This codes for CASSERARGIGGYTF. Based on the CDR3 plus reference TRBV2 and TRBJ1-2, the full variable domain is EPEVTQTPSHQVTQMGQEVILRCVPISNHLYFYWYRQILGQKVEFLVSFYNNEISEKSEIFDDQFSVERPDGSNFTLKIRSTKLEDSAMYFCASSERARGIGGYTFGSGTRLTVV.

This clone was observed once. V gene TRBV5-1 combines with J gene TRBJ2-3, with D perhaps matching TRBD2 (5 bases). CDR1 and CDR2 (germline): SGHRS, YFSETQ. V lost 0 bases and J 0 bases, leaving 11 bases between the germline ends. CDR3 length: 16 residues. CDR3 loop: CASSLEVGRSTDTQYF. Written as DNA, the CDR3 is TGCGCCAGCAGCTTGGAGGTGGGGAGAAGCACAGATACGCAGTATTTT.

For this clone: A junction boundary mismatches the germline segment, possibly from a read error. Other DNA sequences within the sample encode an identical CDR3. This sequence joins TRBV6-5 and TRBJ1-4; D remains ambiguous. The V gene's germline CDR1 is MNHEY and CDR2 SVGAGI. CDR3 length: 12 residues. The CDR3 loop reads CASSRANEKLFF. Here the CDR3 DNA reads TGCGCCAGCAGTCGCGCGAATGAAAAACTGTTTTTT.

The chain joins TRBV7-9 to TRBJ2-3; D is unclear. The V and J ends lost 5 bases and 1 base respectively, with 19 bases between them. The CDR3 length is 17 residues. Germline V CDR1 and CDR2: SEHNR, FQNEAQ (reference sequence). The CDR3 loop reads CASSPRAVRRGTDTQYF. CDR3 DNA: TGTGCCAGCAGCCCAAGGGCGGTCCGACGGGGCACAGATACGCAGTATTTT.

This clone was counted a single time. V and J are TRBV6-6 and TRBJ2-7; D might be TRBD1 (5 bases). The CDR3 spans 14 residues. V was cut by 4 bases and J by 3 bases, with 13 bases left in between. CDR1 is MNHNY, CDR2 SVGAGI, per germline (reference sequence). CDR3 loop: CASSSPAGRYEQYF. In DNA, the CDR3 is TGTGCCAGCAGTTCCCCCGCAGGGCGCTACGAGCAGTACTTC.

This clone was detected once. The chain employs TRBV7-2 and TRBJ2-5; 13 nucleotides align to TRBD2. The CDR3 contains 15 residues. The trim removed 5 bases at V and 4 bases at J, leaving 4 bases unmatched. Germline V gene data show CDR1 as SGHTA and CDR2 as FQGNSA. The CDR3 loop is CASSIGLAGVETQYF. The CDR3 DNA sequence: TGTGCCAGCAGCATCGGACTAGCGGGAGTAGAGACCCAGTACTTC.

V usage is TRBV5-4 and J usage is TRBJ1-2; D is unclear. Germline V CDR1 and CDR2: SGHNT, YYREEE (reference sequence). V lost 4 bases and J 4 bases, leaving 8 bases between the germline ends. The length of the CDR3 is 12 residues. The CDR3 DNA reads as TGTGCCAGCAGCCCTTTAGGCTATGGCTACACCTTC. This codes for CASSPLGYGYTF.

The genes are TRBV10-3 and TRBJ1-1, with 10 bases aligning to TRBD1. V lost 8 bases, J lost 4 bases, and 1 base stayed unmatched. The CDR3 totals 12 residues. CDR1 is ENHRY, CDR2 SYGVKD, per germline. The chain's CDR3 is CAIWTGGTEAFF. CDR3 DNA sequence: TGTGCCATCTGGACAGGGGGCACTGAAGCTTTCTTT.

V usage is TRBV6-6 and J usage is TRBJ2-2; D not resolved. V gave up 2 bases and J gave up 4 bases, with 8 bases separating them. Germline V CDR1 and CDR2: MNHNY, SVGAGI (reference sequence). This CDR3 is 14 amino acids long. The CDR3 DNA sequence: TGTGCCAGCAGTTACGCGAGCCCCACCGGGGAGCTGTTTTTT. This translates into CASSYASPTGELFF.

In this sample, this clone turned up a few times. The genes are TRBV10-3 and TRBJ1-1; the D gene is possibly TRBD1 (5 bases). CDR3 length equals 11 residues. V shed 5 bases and J shed 9 bases, with 10 bases lying between them. Germline CDR1 ENHRY, CDR2 SYGVKD. The CDR3 region is CAISIRDQAFF. CDR3 bases: TGTGCCATCAGTATTAGGGACCAAGCTTTCTTT.

The V call is TRBV7-9, the J call TRBJ1-2, with D possibly being TRBD1 (5 bases). CDR3 length: 14 amino acids. Germline assignment: CDR1 SEHNR and CDR2 FQNEAQ (reference sequence). Trimming removed 4 bases at V and 8 bases at J, with 17 bases between. The CDR3 nucleotides read TGTGCCAGCAGCTACGGGGCCTCGATGGGGGGCTACACCTTC. Its translation: CASSYGASMGGYTF.

This sequence joins TRBV19 and TRBJ2-3, with TRBD1 matching over 7 bases. V shed 3 bases and J 5 bases; nucleotides not matched to a gene: 17. Germline assignment: CDR1 LNHDA and CDR2 SQIVND (reference sequence). This CDR3 comprises 18 residues. CDR3 nucleotides: TGTGCCAGTAGTATCTCCCGTTTCGACAGGGCTGCGTTAGATACGCAGTATTTT. It specifies CASSISRFDRAALDTQYF.

The genes are TRBV2 and TRBJ1-2; TRBD1 agrees at 8 bases. The CDR3 has 16 amino acids. CDR1 and CDR2 (germline): SNHLY, FYNNEI. V was pared by 7 bases and J by 0 bases, with 10 bases of the junction left unmatched. In DNA form, the CDR3 reads TGTGCCAGCACCAGGGGACAGGCTGCAGCTAACTATGGCTACACCTTC. Translated: CASTRGQAAANYGYTF.

The chain carries TRBV2 and TRBJ1-1; no firm D call. Germline V CDR1 and CDR2: SNHLY, FYNNEI. CDR3 length: 15 amino acids. The V end lost 6 bases, the J end lost 0 bases, and 14 bases lay between the germline ends. Here the CDR3 reads CASRVGGSMNTEAFF. The CDR3 DNA reads as TGTGCCAGCAGGGTCGGAGGGAGCATGAACACTGAAGCTTTCTTT.

V is TRBV5-4 and J is TRBJ2-1; D uncertain. Germline loops: CDR1 SGHNT, CDR2 YYREEE (reference sequence). The CDR3 covers 13 residues. V gave up 2 bases and J gave up 5 bases, with 8 bases separating them. CDR3 nucleotides: TGTGCCAGCAGCTTAAACTTCGACAATGAGCAGTTCTTC. Translated: CASSLNFDNEQFF.

The gene calls are TRBV5-1 and TRBJ1-2; D perhaps matches TRBD1 (6 bases). This CDR3 comprises 12 residues. The V gene lost 4 bases and the J gene lost 6 bases, with 10 bases spanning the gap. Germline loops: CDR1 SGHRS, CDR2 YFSETQ. DNA of the CDR3: TGCGCCAGCAGCGTCAGGGGAGATGGCTACACCTTC. This gives the protein CASSVRGDGYTF.

Comments on this clone: Other DNA variants within this sample encode the same CDR3. V and J are TRBV7-2 and TRBJ1-5; no clear D. There are 15 residues in the CDR3. Germline V gene data show CDR1 as SGHTA and CDR2 as FQGNSA. V lost 1 base, J lost 0 bases, and 7 bases lay in between. The CDR3 DNA reads as TGTGCCAGCAGCTTAGTAGTGAATAGCAATCAGCCCCAGCATTTT. It codes for CASSLVVNSNQPQHF.

In this sample, this clone turned up once. The chain combines TRBV5-6 with TRBJ2-1, with D hard to call. This CDR3 comprises 17 residues. In germline, CDR1 is SGHDT, CDR2 YYEEEE. Trimming took 0 bases from V and 7 from J, leaving 20 bases between them. CDR3 residues: CASSLAWMDLRGNEQFF. CDR3 DNA sequence: TGTGCCAGCAGCTTGGCCTGGATGGACCTCCGTGGGAATGAGCAGTTCTTC.

The J gene is TRBJ2-7, the V gene TRBV6-5, with TRBD1 matching 8 bases. The CDR3 is 13 residues long. The ends lost 6 bases at V and 3 bases at J; junction bases unmatched: 4. CDR1 and CDR2 from the germline V gene are MNHEY and SVGAGI. The CDR3 DNA reads as TGTGCCAGCAGCAGAGACAGGGGCTACGAGCAGTACTTC. It is translated as CASSRDRGYEQYF.

The chain employs TRBV14 and TRBJ1-6; possibly TRBD1 for D (5 bases). CDR3 size: 14 residues. Per the germline V gene, CDR1 is SGHDN and CDR2 is FVKESK. The V gene lost 3 bases and the J gene lost 7 bases, with 10 bases spanning the gap. As DNA, the CDR3 is TGTGCCAGCAGCCAGGGCAGGGAGAATTCACCCCTCCACTTT. Protein sequence: CASSQGRENSPLHF.

The CDR3 loop is CASSGVVGDRDSNQPQHF. The CDR3 nucleotides are TGTGCCAGTAGTGGGGTCGTGGGGGACAGAGATAGCAATCAGCCCCAGCATTTT. J is TRBJ1-5 and V is TRBV19; TRBD1 aligns across 7 bases. Unmatched junction bases numbered 13, after V lost 5 bases and J lost 0 bases. The V gene's germline CDR1 is LNHDA and CDR2 SQIVND (reference sequence). The CDR3 is 18 amino acids.

The chain has TRBV29-1 and TRBJ2-7; 15 bases are a match to TRBD2. Trimming removed 5 bases from V and 5 bases from J; junction bases left unmatched: 10. There are 16 residues in the CDR3. Germline V gene sequence: CDR1 SQVTM, CDR2 ANQGSEA. In DNA form, the CDR3 reads TGCAGCGTTTTTGGGAGGACTAGCGGGAGGGCCGACGAGCAGTACTTC. It specifies CSVFGRTSGRADEQYF.

The gene calls are TRBV18 and TRBJ2-5; TRBD2 is a possible D gene (6 bases). This CDR3 spans 14 amino acids. In germline, CDR1 is KGHSH, CDR2 LQKENI. V was pared by 2 bases and J by 11 bases, with 18 bases between. The CDR3: CASSPATLGGEQYF. The CDR3 bases are TGTGCCAGCTCACCAGCTACCCTTGGAGGGGAGCAGTACTTC.

The CDR3 DNA reads as TGTGCCAGTACCTGGACAGGGGAGGAGGACACTGAAGCTTTCTTT. Translation: CASTWTGEEDTEAFF. V gene TRBV19 combines with J gene TRBJ1-1; 9 positions match TRBD1. Germline loops: CDR1 LNHDA, CDR2 SQIVND (reference sequence). This CDR3 spans 15 amino acids. The junction had 9 bases not matched to a gene; V was cut back by 7 bases and J by 3 bases.

This clone was seen a few times. This sequence joins TRBV5-1 and TRBJ2-3, with D possibly being TRBD2 (7 bases). This CDR3 has 15 residues. Germline V lookup: CDR1 SGHRS, CDR2 YFSETQ. Trimming removed 0 bases at V and 4 bases at J, with 12 bases between. CDR3 residues: CASSLERGASDTQYF. The CDR3 bases are TGCGCCAGCAGCTTGGAACGGGGGGCCTCAGATACGCAGTATTTT.

Here the CDR3 reads CASSVEWTGGSETQYF. CDR3 coding DNA: TGTGCCAGCAGTGTTGAATGGACAGGGGGCAGTGAGACCCAGTACTTC. J is TRBJ2-5 and V is TRBV2; TRBD1 matches 11 bases. This CDR3 has 16 amino acids. After removal of 4 bases from V and 5 bases from J, the junction contained 9 bases not matched to a gene. Looked up from germline, CDR1 is SNHLY and CDR2 is FYNNEI.

The chain links TRBV10-3 to TRBJ1-1; D unclear. The CDR3 totals 13 residues. Germline loops: CDR1 ENHRY, CDR2 SYGVKD. The V end lost 0 bases, the J end lost 3 bases, and 5 bases lay between the germline ends. CDR3 DNA: TGTGCCATCAGTGAGTCGAAGTACACTGAAGCTTTCTTT. Its translation: CAISESKYTEAFF.

The CDR3 loop is CASSSIRTGGNEQFF. In DNA, the CDR3 is TGTGCCAGCAGCTCTATCCGGACAGGGGGGAATGAGCAGTTCTTC. The rearrangement joins TRBV5-5 to TRBJ2-1, with 10 bases identical to TRBD1. With 3 bases clipped from V and 7 bases from J, the junction kept 7 bases outside the gene matches. CDR1 and CDR2 from the germline V gene are SGHKS and YYEKEE (reference sequence). The CDR3 contains 15 residues.